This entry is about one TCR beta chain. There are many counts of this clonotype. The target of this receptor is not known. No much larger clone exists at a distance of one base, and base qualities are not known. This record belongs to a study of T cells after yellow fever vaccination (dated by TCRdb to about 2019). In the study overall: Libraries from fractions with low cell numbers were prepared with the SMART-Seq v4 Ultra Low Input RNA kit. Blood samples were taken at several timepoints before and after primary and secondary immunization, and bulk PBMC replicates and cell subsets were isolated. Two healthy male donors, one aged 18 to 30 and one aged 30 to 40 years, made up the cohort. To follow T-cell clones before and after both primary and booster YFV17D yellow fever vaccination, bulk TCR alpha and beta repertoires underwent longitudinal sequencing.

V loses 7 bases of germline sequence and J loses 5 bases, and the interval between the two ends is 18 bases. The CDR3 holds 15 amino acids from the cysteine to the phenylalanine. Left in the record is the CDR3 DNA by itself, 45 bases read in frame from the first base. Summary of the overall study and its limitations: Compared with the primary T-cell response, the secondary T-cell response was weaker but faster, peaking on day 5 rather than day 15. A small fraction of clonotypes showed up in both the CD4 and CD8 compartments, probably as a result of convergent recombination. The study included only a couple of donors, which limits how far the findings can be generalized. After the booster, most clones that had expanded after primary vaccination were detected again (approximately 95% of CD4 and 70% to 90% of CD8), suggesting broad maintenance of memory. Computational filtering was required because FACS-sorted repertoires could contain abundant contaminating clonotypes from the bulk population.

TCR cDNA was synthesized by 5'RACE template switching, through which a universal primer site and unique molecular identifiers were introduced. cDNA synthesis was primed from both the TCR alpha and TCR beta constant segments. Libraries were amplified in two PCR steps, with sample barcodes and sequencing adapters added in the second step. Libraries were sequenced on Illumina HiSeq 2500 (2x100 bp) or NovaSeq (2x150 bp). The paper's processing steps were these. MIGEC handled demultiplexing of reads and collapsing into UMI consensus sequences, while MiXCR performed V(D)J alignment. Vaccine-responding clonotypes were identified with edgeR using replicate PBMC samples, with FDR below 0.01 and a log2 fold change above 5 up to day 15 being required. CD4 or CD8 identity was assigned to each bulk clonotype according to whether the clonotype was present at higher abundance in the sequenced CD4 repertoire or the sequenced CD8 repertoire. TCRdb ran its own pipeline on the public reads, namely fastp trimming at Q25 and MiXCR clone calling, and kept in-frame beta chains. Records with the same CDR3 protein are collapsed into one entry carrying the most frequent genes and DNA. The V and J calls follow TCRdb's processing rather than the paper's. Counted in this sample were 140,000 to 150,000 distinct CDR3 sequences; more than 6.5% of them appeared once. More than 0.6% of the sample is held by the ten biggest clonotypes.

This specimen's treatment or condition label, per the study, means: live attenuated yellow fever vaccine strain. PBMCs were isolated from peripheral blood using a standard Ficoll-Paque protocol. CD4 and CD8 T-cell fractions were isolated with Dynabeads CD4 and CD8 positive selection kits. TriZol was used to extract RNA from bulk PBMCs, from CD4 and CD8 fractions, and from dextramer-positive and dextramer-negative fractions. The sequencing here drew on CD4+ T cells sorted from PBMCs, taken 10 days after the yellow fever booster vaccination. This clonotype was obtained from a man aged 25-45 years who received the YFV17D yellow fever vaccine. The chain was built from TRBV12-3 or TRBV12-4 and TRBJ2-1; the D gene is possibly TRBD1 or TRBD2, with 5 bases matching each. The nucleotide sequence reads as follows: TGTGCCAGCAAGGGGTGGGTAGAGGGACACAATGAGCAGTTCTTC. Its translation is CASKGWVEGHNEQFF.